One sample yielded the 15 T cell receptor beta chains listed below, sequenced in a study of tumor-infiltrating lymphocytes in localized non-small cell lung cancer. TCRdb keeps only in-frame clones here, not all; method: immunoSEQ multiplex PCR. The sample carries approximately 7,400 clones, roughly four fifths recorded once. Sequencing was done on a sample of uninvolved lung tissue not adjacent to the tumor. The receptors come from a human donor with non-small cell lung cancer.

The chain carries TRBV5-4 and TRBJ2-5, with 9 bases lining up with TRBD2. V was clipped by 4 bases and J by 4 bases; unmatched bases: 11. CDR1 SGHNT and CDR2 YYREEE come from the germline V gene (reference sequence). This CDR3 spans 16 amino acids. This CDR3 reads CASSRGSGGRIETQYF. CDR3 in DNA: TGTGCCAGCAGCCGGGGGAGCGGGGGGCGAATAGAGACCCAGTACTTC.

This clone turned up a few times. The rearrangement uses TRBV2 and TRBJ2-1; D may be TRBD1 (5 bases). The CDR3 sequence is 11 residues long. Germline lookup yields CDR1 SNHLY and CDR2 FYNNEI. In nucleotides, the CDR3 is TGTTCCCTCAAAGGGGACAATGAGCAGTTCTTC. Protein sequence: CSLKGDNEQFF.

In DNA, the CDR3 is TGTGCCAGCAGCTCTGTGGGACTAGCTTTTGAGACCCAGTACTTC. Encoded protein: CASSSVGLAFETQYF. The J gene is TRBJ2-5, the V gene TRBV5-6; 9 bases match TRBD2. With V trimmed by 3 bases and J by 5 bases, 8 bases remained unmatched. The CDR3 spans 15 residues. Germline V gene lookup returns CDR1 SGHDT and CDR2 YYEEEE.

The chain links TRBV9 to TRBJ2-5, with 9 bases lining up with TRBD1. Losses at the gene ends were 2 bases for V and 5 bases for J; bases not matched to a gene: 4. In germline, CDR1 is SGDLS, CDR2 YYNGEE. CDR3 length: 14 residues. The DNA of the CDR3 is TGTGCCAGCAGCGTGACAGGGGGTTTTGAGACCCAGTACTTC. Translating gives CASSVTGGFETQYF.

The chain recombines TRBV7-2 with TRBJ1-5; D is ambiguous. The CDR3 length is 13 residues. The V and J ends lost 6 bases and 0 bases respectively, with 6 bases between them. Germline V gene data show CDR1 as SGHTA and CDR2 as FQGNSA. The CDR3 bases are TGTGCCAGCAGGAGCTATAGCAATCAGCCCCAGCATTTT. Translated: CASRSYSNQPQHF.

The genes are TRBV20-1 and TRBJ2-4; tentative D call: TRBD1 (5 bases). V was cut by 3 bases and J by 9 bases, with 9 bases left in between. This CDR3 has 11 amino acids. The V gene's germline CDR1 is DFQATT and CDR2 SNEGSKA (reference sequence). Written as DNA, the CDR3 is TGCAGTGCTAGCATTAGGGGCATTCAGTACTTC. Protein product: CSASIRGIQYF.

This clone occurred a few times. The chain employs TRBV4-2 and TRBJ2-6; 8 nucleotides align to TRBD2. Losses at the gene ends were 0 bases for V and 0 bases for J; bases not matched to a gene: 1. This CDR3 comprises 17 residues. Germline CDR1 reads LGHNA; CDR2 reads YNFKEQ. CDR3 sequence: CASSQDGLASGANVLTF. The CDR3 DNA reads TGTGCCAGCAGCCAAGATGGACTAGCCTCTGGGGCCAACGTCCTGACTTTC.

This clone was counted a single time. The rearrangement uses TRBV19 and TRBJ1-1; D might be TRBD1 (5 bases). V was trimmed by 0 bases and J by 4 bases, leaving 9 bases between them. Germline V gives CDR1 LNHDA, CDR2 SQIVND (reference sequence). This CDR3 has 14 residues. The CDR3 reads CASSIDLGGTEAFF. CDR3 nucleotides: TGTGCCAGTAGTATAGATCTGGGGGGCACTGAAGCTTTCTTT.

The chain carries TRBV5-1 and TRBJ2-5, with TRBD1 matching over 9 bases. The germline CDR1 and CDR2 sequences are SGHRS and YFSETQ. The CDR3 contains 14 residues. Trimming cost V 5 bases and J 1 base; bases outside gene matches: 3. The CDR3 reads CASSPGQGQETQYF. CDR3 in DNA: TGCGCCAGCAGTCCGGGACAGGGCCAAGAGACCCAGTACTTC.

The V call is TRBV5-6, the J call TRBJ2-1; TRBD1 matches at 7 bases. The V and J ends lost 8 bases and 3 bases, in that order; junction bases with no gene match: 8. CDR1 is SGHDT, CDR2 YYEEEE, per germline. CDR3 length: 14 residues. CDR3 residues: CASHRDSYYNEQFF. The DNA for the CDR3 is TGTGCCAGTCACCGGGACAGCTACTACAATGAGCAGTTCTTC.

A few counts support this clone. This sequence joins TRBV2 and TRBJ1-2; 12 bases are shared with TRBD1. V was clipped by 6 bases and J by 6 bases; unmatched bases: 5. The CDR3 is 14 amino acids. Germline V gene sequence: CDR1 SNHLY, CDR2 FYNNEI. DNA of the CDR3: TGTGCCAGCAGGCTGGGACAGGGGGCCCATGGCTACACCTTC. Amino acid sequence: CASRLGQGAHGYTF.

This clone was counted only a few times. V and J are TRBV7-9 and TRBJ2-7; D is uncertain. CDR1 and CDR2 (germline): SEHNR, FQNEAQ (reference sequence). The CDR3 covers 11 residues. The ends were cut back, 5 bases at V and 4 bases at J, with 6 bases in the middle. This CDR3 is CASSPEYEQYF. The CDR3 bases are TGTGCCAGCAGCCCCGAGTACGAGCAGTACTTC.

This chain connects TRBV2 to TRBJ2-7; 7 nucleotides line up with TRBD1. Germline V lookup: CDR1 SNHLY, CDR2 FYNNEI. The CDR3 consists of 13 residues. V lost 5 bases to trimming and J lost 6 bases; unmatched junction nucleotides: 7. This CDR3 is CASSRDSSSEQYF. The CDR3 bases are TGTGCCAGCAGTAGGGACAGTTCGAGCGAGCAGTACTTC.

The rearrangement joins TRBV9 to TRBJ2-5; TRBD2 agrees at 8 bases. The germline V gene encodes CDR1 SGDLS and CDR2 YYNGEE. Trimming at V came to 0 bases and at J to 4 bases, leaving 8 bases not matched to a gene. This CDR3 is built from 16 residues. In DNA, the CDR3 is TGTGCCAGCAGCGTAGCTGTCGGGGGGGCCGGAGAGACCCAGTACTTC. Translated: CASSVAVGGAGETQYF. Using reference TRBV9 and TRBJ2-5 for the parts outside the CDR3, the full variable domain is DSGVTQTPKHLITATGQRVTLRCSPRSGDLSVYWYQQSLDQGLQFLIQYYNGEERAKGNILERFSAQQFPDLHSELNLSSLELGDSALYFCASSVAVGGAGETQYFGPGTRLLVL.

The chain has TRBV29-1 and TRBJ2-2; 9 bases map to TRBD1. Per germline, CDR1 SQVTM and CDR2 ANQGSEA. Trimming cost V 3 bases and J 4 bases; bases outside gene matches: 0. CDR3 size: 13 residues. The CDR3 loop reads CSVEGQGTGELFF. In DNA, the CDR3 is TGCAGCGTTGAGGGACAGGGCACCGGGGAGCTGTTTTTT.